This TCR beta chain was profiled in a study of shared clonotypes between healthy human individuals. Naive-designated CD8 cells lacked CD45RO, were positively enriched for CCR7, and omitted terminally differentiated effector memory CD45RA+ cells. Caucasian adults residing in Nashville, Tennessee made up all the donors. Assay used: immunoSEQ multiplex PCR; TCRdb lists only in-frame clones, some missing. Seen here are just over 2,000,000 clones, less than 95% observed once, and the top ten hold about 1.1%. This sequence was found in a young man in good health. Sample: naive CD8+ T cells sorted from blood.

CDR3 sequence: CASSNRGGTVQETQYF. The DNA of the CDR3 is TGTGCCAGCAGCAATAGGGGGGGCACGGTACAAGAGACCCAGTACTTC. The chain employs TRBV5-6 and TRBJ2-5, with a possible D match to TRBD2 (7 bases). V lost 4 bases and J 2 bases, leaving 18 bases between the germline ends. CDR1 is SGHDT and CDR2 is YYEEEE in the germline V gene. This CDR3 comprises 16 residues.